These T cell receptor beta chains were read from a single sample in a study of T cells in localized non-small cell lung cancer. The method was immunoSEQ multiplex PCR; TCRdb's version includes in-frame clones alone and lacks a portion of them. The sample holds some 71,000 clones, 84% seen once. The source was peripheral blood, collected before any cancer treatment. These receptors all come from a female donor aged 60 or older with stage I lung adenocarcinoma. Each CDR3 is given with its conserved first and last residue. The D gene is left open where the match is weak. Part of the rows lack a size; the others show once, few, many or a class for expanded clones.

TRBJ2-5 TRBV5-5 TRBD2 NA TGTGCCAGCAGGACCGGGATCAAAGTTAGCGGGGGGGTTTCAGAGACCCAGTACTTC CASRTGIKVSGGVSETQYF
TRBJ2-7 TRBV6-1 TRBD2 NA TGTGCCAGCAGTAATAGCGGGAGGAAGTCCTACGAGCAGTACTTC CASSNSGRKSYEQYF
TRBJ1-4 TRBV6-6 NA NA TGTGCCAGCAGCTCGGCGGGGGTAAATGAAAAACTGTTTTTT CASSSAGVNEKLFF
TRBJ2-3 TRBV29-1 NA once TGCAGCGTTGCCGGGGTTACGGATACGCAGTATTTT CSVAGVTDTQYF
TRBJ1-1 TRBV7-9 NA NA TGTGCCAGCAGCCGTGACCGGGCAACCTCGGACACTGAAGCTTTCTTT CASSRDRATSDTEAFF
TRBJ1-1 TRBV6-6 NA once TGTGCCAGCATGTACACTGAAGCTTTCTTT CASMYTEAFF
TRBJ1-4 TRBV2 NA NA TGTGCCAGCAGTGATAGAGGACAGCCCGATGAAAAACTGTTTTTT CASSDRGQPDEKLFF
TRBJ2-1 TRBV5-8 TRBD2 NA TGTGCCAGCAGCTGGAGGAGACTAGCGGGAGTTTTTGAGCAGTTCTTC CASSWRRLAGVFEQFF
TRBJ2-5 TRBV11-3 TRBD2 NA TGTGCCAGCAGCCCCGGGGGGGACGAGGAGACCCAGTACTTC CASSPGGDEETQYF
TRBJ1-2 TRBV7-9 NA NA TGTGCCAGCAGCTTTGACTATCCCCTCTATGGCTACACCTTC CASSFDYPLYGYTF
TRBJ2-5 TRBV15 TRBD1 NA TGTGCCACCAGTGGACAGGAGTGGTTGACCCAGTACTTC CATSGQEWLTQYF
TRBJ1-5 TRBV15 NA NA TGTGCCACCAGCAGAGATAGGGGCAATCAGCCCCAGCATTTT CATSRDRGNQPQHF
TRBJ2-7 TRBV28 NA NA TGTGCCAGCAGTTTGGACTTGTCGTCCGAGCAGTACTTC CASSLDLSSEQYF
TRBJ2-5 TRBV5-5 TRBD1 NA TGTGCCAGCAGCTTGGGGGGACAGCACCAAGAGACCCAGTACTTC CASSLGGQHQETQYF
TRBJ1-5 TRBV6-5 NA once TGTGCCAGCAAAGTACAGGGAGATGGTCAGCCCCAGCATTTT CASKVQGDGQPQHF
TRBJ2-3 TRBV5-1 NA NA TGCGCCAGCAAATCTCACGGCACAGATACGCAGTATTTT CASKSHGTDTQYF
TRBJ1-3 TRBV2 NA few TGTGCCAGCAGTGAAAGAGGAAACACCATATATTTT CASSERGNTIYF
TRBJ1-6 TRBV5-5 NA NA TGTGCCAGCAGCCGCTTGGGTGATTCACCCCTCCACTTT CASSRLGDSPLHF
TRBJ2-1 TRBV2 NA once TGTGCCAGCGCTCCCCGGAGGGGGCTTGAGCAGTTCTTC CASAPRRGLEQFF
TRBJ2-5 TRBV2 NA NA TGTGCCGATGGGGTCTGGAATCGGGAGACCCAGTACTTC CADGVWNRETQYF
TRBJ2-2 TRBV7-3 NA NA TGTGCCAGCAGTTATGTCACCGGGGAGCTGTTTTTT CASSYVTGELFF
TRBJ2-7 TRBV19 NA NA TGTGCCAGTAGATTGGGACCGGGTGGGGTGGGCGAGCAGTACTTC CASRLGPGGVGEQYF
TRBJ2-3 TRBV7-3 NA NA TGTGCCAGCAGCTTAATTCCAGGGGCAATCTTAGATACGCAGTATTTT CASSLIPGAILDTQYF
TRBJ1-3 TRBV6-1 NA NA TGTGCCAGCAGTGAATTTTATGGAGTTGGTGGCGGGAGCTCTGGAAACACCATATATTTT CASSEFYGVGGGSSGNTIYF
TRBJ2-5 TRBV11-2 TRBD2 NA TGTGCCAGCAGCGCGGGGGGATCCCGCCAAGAGACCCAGTACTTC CASSAGGSRQETQYF
TRBJ2-7 TRBV7-6 TRBD2 once TGTGCCAGCAGCTTGTCGGGACTAGCGGGAGGCTACGAGCAGTACTTC CASSLSGLAGGYEQYF
TRBJ2-3 TRBV11-3 TRBD2 NA TGTGCCAGCAGCTTAGTAGCGGGGGCTAGCACAGATACGCAGTATTTT CASSLVAGASTDTQYF
TRBJ1-2 TRBV12-5 TRBD1 NA TGTGCTAGTGGTTTGTTCCGACAGGGCAGCGGCTACACCTTC CASGLFRQGSGYTF
TRBJ2-7 TRBV11-2 NA once TGTGCCAGCAGCTTTACAGGGAGGGTTGGGGACGAGCAGTACTTC CASSFTGRVGDEQYF
TRBJ1-1 TRBV7-9 NA NA TGTGCCAGCAGCCCCCGACAGGAAGGAACTGAAGCTTTCTTT CASSPRQEGTEAFF
TRBJ1-5 TRBV2 NA NA TGTGCCAGCAGCGGGGATTCGCCCCAGCATTTT CASSGDSPQHF
TRBJ2-2 TRBV10-1 NA once TGCGCCAGCAGCAAAAACACCGGGGAGCTGTTTTTT CASSKNTGELFF
TRBJ2-6 TRBV27 NA NA TGTGCCAGCAAAGACACCTACTCTGGGGCCAACGTCCTGACTTTC CASKDTYSGANVLTF
TRBJ1-1 TRBV29-1 NA NA TGCAGCGTGACGAACCCGGGGGTAGACACTGAAGCTTTCTTT CSVTNPGVDTEAFF
TRBJ1-2 TRBV9 TRBD1 NA TGTGCCAGCAGCCACGGGACAGGCGATTTCTATGGCTACACCTTC CASSHGTGDFYGYTF
TRBJ2-7 TRBV5-8 NA NA TGTGCCAGCAGCCCCGGGTCAGGACACTCCTACGAGCAGTACTTC CASSPGSGHSYEQYF
TRBJ1-2 TRBV7-9 NA NA TGTGCCAGCAGCTTAGAGCTGGGGGCGAGTTATGGCTACACCTTC CASSLELGASYGYTF
TRBJ1-3 TRBV11-2 NA NA TGTGCCAGCAGCTTTGGGGGAAACACCATATATTTT CASSFGGNTIYF
TRBJ2-7 TRBV27 TRBD2 NA TGTGCCAGCAGTTTATCTGCGCGGGGGGGGCGCGTCTACGAGCAGTACTTC CASSLSARGGRVYEQYF
TRBJ1-2 TRBV5-1 NA NA TGCGCCAGCAGCTTGGAAGGGGGGAGCTATGGCTACACCTTC CASSLEGGSYGYTF
TRBJ1-2 TRBV5-5 NA NA TGTGCCAGCAGCTCTAATAATTATGGCTACACCTTC CASSSNNYGYTF
TRBJ2-2 TRBV5-4 TRBD2 NA TGTGCCAGCAGCCCCCCTAGCGGGAACAATCCCGGGGAGCTGTTTTTT CASSPPSGNNPGELFF
TRBJ2-5 TRBV11-3 NA few TGTGCCAGCAGCCCGCAGGGGATCCAAGAGACCCAGTACTTC CASSPQGIQETQYF
TRBJ2-7 TRBV6-1 NA NA TGTGCCAGCAGTGAATTTGCAGGGTCCTACGAGCAGTACTTC CASSEFAGSYEQYF
TRBJ1-1 TRBV5-1 NA NA TGCGCCAGCAGCTTGAACCCGACAGGTGGCAAGGATGAAGCTTTCTTT CASSLNPTGGKDEAFF
TRBJ2-7 TRBV29-1 NA NA TGCAGCGTTGAGGAATCTTTTCCCTACGAGCAGTACTTC CSVEESFPYEQYF
TRBJ2-7 TRBV9 TRBD2 NA TGTGCCAGCAGCCCCCGGCTAGCGGACTACGAGCAGTACTTC CASSPRLADYEQYF
TRBJ2-3 TRBV19 NA once TGTGCCAGTAGTATTACCCGTAACCCCTACACAGATACGCAGTATTTT CASSITRNPYTDTQYF
TRBJ1-1 TRBV7-8 NA NA TGTGCCAGCATGACAGTGCGGACTGAAGCTTTCTTT CASMTVRTEAFF
TRBJ2-1 TRBV5-1 NA NA TGCGCCAGCAGCTTAGGGGTAGTAGGGGATGAGCAGTTCTTC CASSLGVVGDEQFF
TRBJ2-7 TRBV25-1 TRBD1 NA TGTGCCAGCAGGGGGGAGACAGGGGAGAGCGCCGAGCAGTACTTC CASRGETGESAEQYF
TRBJ2-1 TRBV7-7 NA NA TGTGCTAGCAGCTTAGATAGCGGCCCCAACAATGAGCAGTTCTTC CASSLDSGPNNEQFF
TRBJ2-2 TRBV7-3 NA NA TGTGCCAGCAGCTTCAACTCTAACGGGGAGCTGTTTTTT CASSFNSNGELFF